These T cell receptor beta chains were read from a single sample in a study of T cell responses to AZD1222 COVID-19 vaccine. Here immunoSEQ multiplex PCR was the method, and the copy in TCRdb shows in-frame clones only, minus some. The top ten hold over 3% of the sample, which has about 120,000 clones, 85% to 90% seen once. The material was peripheral blood, obtained on day 0 of AZD1222 vaccination. The receptors derive from an adult in good health. Both conserved end residues are part of each CDR3. D genes are given only for firm matches. Size values are once, few and many counts, or a class for expanded clones, and some rows have none.

d_call	clone_size	v_call	j_call	cdr3_nt	cdr3_aa
TRBD1	NA	TRBV29-1	TRBJ1-5	TGCAGCGTTGCAGGGGGCCTAGGTCAGCCCCAGCATTTT	CSVAGGLGQPQHF
NA	NA	TRBV10-3	TRBJ1-4	TGTGCCATCAGTGACTCTACAACTAATGAAAAACTGTTTTTT	CAISDSTTNEKLFF
NA	NA	TRBV10-3	TRBJ1-3	TGTGCCATCAGGATGACAGCCTCTGGAAACACCATATATTTT	CAIRMTASGNTIYF
TRBD1	NA	TRBV19	TRBJ2-1	TGTGCCAGTAGTAAGGGACAGGGGGCGTGGAATGAGCAGTTCTTC	CASSKGQGAWNEQFF
NA	NA	TRBV5-5	TRBJ1-5	TGTGCCAGCAGCTTGGAGGGGGATAGCAATCAGCCCCAGCATTTT	CASSLEGDSNQPQHF
TRBD1	NA	TRBV18	TRBJ1-4	TGTGCCAGCTCACCGCGGACAGGTCATTCGAATGAAAAACTGTTTTTT	CASSPRTGHSNEKLFF
TRBD2	NA	TRBV3-1/TRBV3-2	TRBJ2-1	TGTGCCAGCAGCCAAGAACCCGGACTAGCGGGGGGATCCGCGTACAATGAGCAGTTCTTC	CASSQEPGLAGGSAYNEQFF
NA	NA	TRBV6-5	TRBJ2-3	TGTGCCTGCCGGGACCCAGGAACAGATACGCAGTATTTT	CACRDPGTDTQYF
NA	NA	TRBV14	TRBJ2-7	TGTGCCAGCAGCCAAGAGCGAGTCTCCTACGAGCAGTACTTC	CASSQERVSYEQYF
NA	medium-sized	TRBV27	TRBJ1-2	TGTGCCAGCAGACTGGGGGCCTATGGCTACACCTTC	CASRLGAYGYTF
TRBD1	once	TRBV24-1	TRBJ2-5	TGTGCCACCAGTGATGGACAGGGGTGGGTAGAGACCCAGTACTTC	CATSDGQGWVETQYF
TRBD1	NA	TRBV2	TRBJ1-1	TGTGCCAGCAGGACAGACAGGGTGGTGAACACTGAAGCTTTCTTT	CASRTDRVVNTEAFF
NA	NA	TRBV5-1	TRBJ2-7	TGCGCCAGCAGCCCTGGGACTTTGGGGGGCGGCGAGCAGTACTTC	CASSPGTLGGGEQYF
NA	NA	TRBV11-2	TRBJ2-1	TGTGCCAGCAGCTTATTAAGGTCCTACAATGAGCAGTTCTTC	CASSLLRSYNEQFF
TRBD2	NA	TRBV6-1	TRBJ2-1	TGTGCCAGCAGTGAACTAGCGGGGGCCCTAGACAATGAGCAGTTCTTC	CASSELAGALDNEQFF
TRBD1	NA	TRBV11-2	TRBJ1-5	TGTGCCAGCAGCTTATGGACAGGGGAACTGAGGCCCCAGCATTTT	CASSLWTGELRPQHF
NA	once	TRBV12-3/TRBV12-4	TRBJ1-2	TGTGCCAGCAGTTTAGCGGGTATTGGCTACACCTTC	CASSLAGIGYTF
NA	NA	TRBV19	TRBJ1-2	TGTGCCAGTAGTATACGGGGGGCAGCTGAGAGCTACACCTTC	CASSIRGAAESYTF
TRBD1	NA	TRBV5-1	TRBJ1-6	TGCGCCAGCAGGTCCGGGTCTAAGGACAGGGCTAATTCACCCCTCCACTTT	CASRSGSKDRANSPLHF
TRBD1	once	TRBV25-1	TRBJ2-5	TGTGCCAGCAGTGAATACCAGGGGGCCCTCCAAGAGACCCAGTACTTC	CASSEYQGALQETQYF
NA	NA	TRBV10-3	TRBJ1-5	TGTGCCATCAGTGCGACGGGGGATCAGCCCCAGCATTTT	CAISATGDQPQHF
NA	once	TRBV29-1	TRBJ1-2	TGCAGCGTCCACCAGGACCTCGGAGTGATGGGCTACACCTTC	CSVHQDLGVMGYTF
NA	NA	TRBV5-1	TRBJ2-7	TGCGCCAGCAGCTTGAGGAAGCCAAGAACCGACATCCAAGGGGGGTCCTTCTACGAGCAGTACTTC	CASSLRKPRTDIQGGSFYEQYF
TRBD2	NA	TRBV24-1	TRBJ2-1	TGTGCCACCAGTGATTCGGGACTAGCGGAGCAGTTCTTC	CATSDSGLAEQFF
NA	NA	TRBV27	TRBJ2-6	TGTGCCAGCAGTTTGGAGGGAGGATGGGCCAACGTCCTGACTTTC	CASSLEGGWANVLTF
NA	NA	TRBV20-1	TRBJ1-4	TGCAGTGCTAGTTACCTCCGGCAGCGTCAACTCTGGAATGAAAAACTGTTTTTT	CSASYLRQRQLWNEKLFF
TRBD1	NA	TRBV7-3	TRBJ1-6	TGTGCCAGCAGACATGACAGGGATAATTCACCCCTCCACTTT	CASRHDRDNSPLHF
TRBD2	NA	TRBV19	TRBJ2-3	TGTGCCAGTAGTCTCGGACTAGCGGGGGACACAGATACGCAGTATTTT	CASSLGLAGDTDTQYF
TRBD1	NA	TRBV7-3	TRBJ1-1	TGTGCCAGCAGCGAACAGGGGGGAGGCACTGAAGCTTTCTTT	CASSEQGGGTEAFF
TRBD1	NA	TRBV3-1/TRBV3-2	TRBJ2-5	TGTGCCAGCAGCCCAATACCCGACAGGGGGCGGGAGACCCAGTACTTC	CASSPIPDRGRETQYF
NA	once	TRBV6-5	TRBJ1-3	TGTGCCAGCAGTTCGTTTTCAACCGGAAACACCATATATTTT	CASSSFSTGNTIYF
TRBD1	few	TRBV7-8	TRBJ1-3	TGTGCCAGCAGCCTATTCGAGACGTGGGGGGACAGGAACTCTGGAAACACCATATATTTT	CASSLFETWGDRNSGNTIYF
NA	NA	TRBV19	TRBJ2-7	TGTGCCAGTAGTTTTGGACAGTACTACGAGCAGTACTTC	CASSFGQYYEQYF
NA	few	TRBV18	TRBJ1-1	TGTGCCAGCTCACCGAGGAGTTCAGGGGCGAACACTGAAGCTTTCTTT	CASSPRSSGANTEAFF
NA	NA	TRBV6-2/TRBV6-3	TRBJ2-3	TGTGCCAGCAGTAACACAGATACGCAGTATTTT	CASSNTDTQYF
NA	NA	TRBV19	TRBJ2-3	TGTGCCAGTAGTCCGACTAGGCGGACAGATACGCAGTATTTT	CASSPTRRTDTQYF
TRBD1	NA	TRBV5-4	TRBJ2-5	TGTGCCAGCAGCTCACAGGGGGTTAAGGAGACCCAGTACTTC	CASSSQGVKETQYF
TRBD1	once	TRBV16	TRBJ2-7	TGTGCCAGCAGCCCCAACTACAGGGGAAGCGAGCAGTACTTC	CASSPNYRGSEQYF
TRBD1	NA	TRBV11-2	TRBJ2-7	TGTGCCAGCAGCGTCCCCGGGACAGGGATCTACGAGCAGTACTTC	CASSVPGTGIYEQYF
NA	NA	TRBV11-2	TRBJ1-3	TGTGCCAGCAGCTTAGGGCGGCCAGGCCGCTCTGGAAACACCATATATTTT	CASSLGRPGRSGNTIYF
NA	NA	TRBV7-9	TRBJ1-2	TGTGCCAGCAGCGCAAGGTCAGACAATGGTGGCTACACCTTC	CASSARSDNGGYTF
NA	NA	TRBV6-5	TRBJ2-7	TGTGCCAGCAGTTATTTAAGGGGGGACTACGAGCAGTACTTC	CASSYLRGDYEQYF
NA	NA	TRBV5-1	TRBJ1-2	TGCGCCAGCAGCCGGACGGCAGGGGCCGGCTATGGCTACACCTTC	CASSRTAGAGYGYTF
NA	NA	TRBV11-2	TRBJ2-3	TGTGCCAGCAGCTTCAACAGTCGGAGCACAGATACGCAGTATTTT	CASSFNSRSTDTQYF
NA	NA	TRBV6-4	TRBJ1-1	TGTGCCAGCAGTAACTTCAGGAACACTGAAGCTTTCTTT	CASSNFRNTEAFF
TRBD1	NA	TRBV7-8	TRBJ1-1	TGTGCCAGCAGCTTAGCGCTCGCAGGGGGCCGAGCTTTCTTT	CASSLALAGGRAFF
NA	NA	TRBV5-4	TRBJ2-7	TGTGCCAGCAGAGAGACTAGGTCCTACGAGCAGTACTTC	CASRETRSYEQYF
NA	NA	TRBV2	TRBJ1-2	TGTGCCAGCAGTGTCAATACAGGGTTGGGCTACACCTTC	CASSVNTGLGYTF
TRBD2	NA	TRBV19	TRBJ2-5	TGTGCCAGTAGTCCCACTCCGGGTGCGGGGGTGACCCAGTACTTC	CASSPTPGAGVTQYF
NA	NA	TRBV24-1	TRBJ2-2	TGTGCCACCAGTGATCCAGGATACACCGGGGAGCTGTTTTTT	CATSDPGYTGELFF
TRBD1	NA	TRBV6-5	TRBJ1-3	TGTGCCAGCAGTCGGGCGGGACAGCAAGGAAACACCATATATTTT	CASSRAGQQGNTIYF
TRBD1	NA	TRBV6-5	TRBJ1-5	TGTGCCAGCAGTACCCGGACAGGGGCCAATCAGCCCCAGCATTTT	CASSTRTGANQPQHF
NA	NA	TRBV5-1	TRBJ2-5	TGCGCCAGCAGCTTGAGGGGGTTCGGGGAAGAGACCCAGTACTTC	CASSLRGFGEETQYF
TRBD1	NA	TRBV2	TRBJ1-5	TGTGCCAGCACCGACGGGGACAGCTATCAGCCCCAGCATTTT	CASTDGDSYQPQHF
TRBD2	NA	TRBV5-1	TRBJ2-7	TGCGCCAGCAGCTTGGGATCGGGGGGTTCAAACCGTTACGAGCAGTACTTC	CASSLGSGGSNRYEQYF
TRBD1	NA	TRBV18	TRBJ1-1	TGTGCCAGCTCACCGGGACAGGGGAACACTGAAGCTTTCTTT	CASSPGQGNTEAFF
NA	once	TRBV18	TRBJ2-7	TGTGCCAGCTCACCAGCGGCAGGGAGAAGCTACGAGCAGTACTTC	CASSPAAGRSYEQYF
TRBD1	NA	TRBV4-1	TRBJ1-4	TGCGCCAGCAGCCAAGGGCAGGGGGAGAGTAATGAAAAACTGTTTTTT	CASSQGQGESNEKLFF
NA	once	TRBV9	TRBJ1-2	TGTGCCAGCAGCCCGGAGGAAAACTATGGCTACACCTTC	CASSPEENYGYTF
TRBD2	NA	TRBV13	TRBJ2-7	TGTGCCAGCAGCTTAGGCGGGGGGACTGCCTACGAGCAGTACTTC	CASSLGGGTAYEQYF